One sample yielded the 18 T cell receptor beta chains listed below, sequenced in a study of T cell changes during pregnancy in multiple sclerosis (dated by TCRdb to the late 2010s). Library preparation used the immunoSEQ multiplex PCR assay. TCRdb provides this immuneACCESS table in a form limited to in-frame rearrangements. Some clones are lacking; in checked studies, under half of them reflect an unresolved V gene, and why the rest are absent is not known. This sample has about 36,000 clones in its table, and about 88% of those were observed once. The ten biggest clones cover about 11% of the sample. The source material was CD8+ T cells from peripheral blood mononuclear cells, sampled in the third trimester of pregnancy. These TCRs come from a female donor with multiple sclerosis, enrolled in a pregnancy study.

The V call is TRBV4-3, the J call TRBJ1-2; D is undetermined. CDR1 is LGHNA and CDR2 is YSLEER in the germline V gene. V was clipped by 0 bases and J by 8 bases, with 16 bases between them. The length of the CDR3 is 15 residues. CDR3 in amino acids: CASSQDRDPPGGYTF. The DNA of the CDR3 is TGCGCCAGCAGCCAAGATCGGGATCCCCCGGGAGGCTACACCTTC.

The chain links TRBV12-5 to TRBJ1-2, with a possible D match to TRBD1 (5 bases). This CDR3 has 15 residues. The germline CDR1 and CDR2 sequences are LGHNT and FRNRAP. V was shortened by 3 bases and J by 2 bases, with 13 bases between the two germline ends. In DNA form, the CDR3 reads TGTGCTAGTGGTTTCGACGCCAGGGAAAACTATGGCTACACCTTC. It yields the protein CASGFDARENYGYTF.

The CDR3: CASSEGQDGELFF. The CDR3 region has the DNA TGTGCCAGCAGTGAAGGACAGGACGGGGAGCTGTTTTTT. This chain links TRBV2 with TRBJ2-2, with TRBD1 as a possible D gene (6 bases). This CDR3 comprises 13 residues. Trimming pared 1 base from V and 7 bases from J, leaving 7 bases between. Per the germline V gene, CDR1 is SNHLY and CDR2 is FYNNEI.

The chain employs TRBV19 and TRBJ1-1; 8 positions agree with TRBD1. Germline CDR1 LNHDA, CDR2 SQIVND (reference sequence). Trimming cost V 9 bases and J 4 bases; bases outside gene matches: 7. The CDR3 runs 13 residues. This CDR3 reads CASRVTGGTEAFF. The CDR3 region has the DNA TGTGCCAGCAGGGTCACAGGGGGCACTGAAGCTTTCTTT.

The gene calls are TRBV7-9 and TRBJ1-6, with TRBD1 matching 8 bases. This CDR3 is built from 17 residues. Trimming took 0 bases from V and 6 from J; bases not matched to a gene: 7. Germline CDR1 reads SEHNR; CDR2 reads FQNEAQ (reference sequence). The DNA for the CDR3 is TGTGCCAGCAGCTTAGCCCAGGGAGGGACAGGTAATTCACCCCTCCACTTT. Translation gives CASSLAQGGTGNSPLHF. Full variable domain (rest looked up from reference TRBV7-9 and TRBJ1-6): DTGVSQNPRHKITKRGQNVTFRCDPISEHNRLYWYRQTLGQGPEFLTYFQNEAQLEKSRLLSDRFSAERPKGSFSTLEIQRTEQGDSAMYLCASSLAQGGTGNSPLHFGNGTRLTVT.

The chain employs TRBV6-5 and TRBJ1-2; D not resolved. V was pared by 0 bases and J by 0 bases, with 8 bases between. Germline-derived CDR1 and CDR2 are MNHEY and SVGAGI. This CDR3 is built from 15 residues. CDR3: CASSYSADSNYGYTF. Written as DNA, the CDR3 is TGTGCCAGCAGTTACTCCGCAGATTCTAACTATGGCTACACCTTC.

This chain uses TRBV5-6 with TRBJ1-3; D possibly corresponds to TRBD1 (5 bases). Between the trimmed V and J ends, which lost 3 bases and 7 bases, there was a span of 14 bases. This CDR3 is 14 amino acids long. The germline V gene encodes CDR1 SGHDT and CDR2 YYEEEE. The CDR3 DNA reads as TGTGCCAGCAGCTCGGGGCCGGGAGGGAACACCATATATTTT. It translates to CASSSGPGGNTIYF.

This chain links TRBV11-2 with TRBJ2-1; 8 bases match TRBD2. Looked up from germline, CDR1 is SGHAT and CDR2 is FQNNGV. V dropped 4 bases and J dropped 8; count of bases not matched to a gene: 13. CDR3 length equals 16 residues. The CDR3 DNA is TGTGCCAGCAGCTCCGACCCGGGACTAGTTAACTATGAGCAGTTCTTC. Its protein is CASSSDPGLVNYEQFF.

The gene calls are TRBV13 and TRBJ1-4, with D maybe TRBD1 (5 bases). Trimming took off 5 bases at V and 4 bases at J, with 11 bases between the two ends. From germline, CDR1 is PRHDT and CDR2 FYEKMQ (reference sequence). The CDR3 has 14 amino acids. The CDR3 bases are TGTGCCAGCAGCCCCCCGACAGATAATGAAAAACTGTTTTTT. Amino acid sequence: CASSPPTDNEKLFF.

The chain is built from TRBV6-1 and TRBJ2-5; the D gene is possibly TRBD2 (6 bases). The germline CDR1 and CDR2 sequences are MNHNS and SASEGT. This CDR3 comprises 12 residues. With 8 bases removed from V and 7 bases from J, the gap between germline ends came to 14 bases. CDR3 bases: TGTGCCAGCCCGGGGGTTACCGGGACCCAGTACTTC. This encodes CASPGVTGTQYF.

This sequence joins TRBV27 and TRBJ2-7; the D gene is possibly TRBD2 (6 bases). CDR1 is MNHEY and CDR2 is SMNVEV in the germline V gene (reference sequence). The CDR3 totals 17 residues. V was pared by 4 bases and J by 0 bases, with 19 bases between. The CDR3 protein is CASSSNTRLGSSYEQYF. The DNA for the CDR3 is TGTGCCAGCAGTTCTAATACTCGACTAGGCTCCTCCTACGAGCAGTACTTC.

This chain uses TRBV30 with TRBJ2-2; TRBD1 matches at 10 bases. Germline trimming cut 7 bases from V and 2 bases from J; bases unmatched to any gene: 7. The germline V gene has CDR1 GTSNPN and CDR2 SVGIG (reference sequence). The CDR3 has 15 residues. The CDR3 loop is CAFRTGGLNTGELFF. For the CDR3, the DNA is TGTGCCTTCAGGACAGGGGGTTTAAACACCGGGGAGCTGTTTTTT.

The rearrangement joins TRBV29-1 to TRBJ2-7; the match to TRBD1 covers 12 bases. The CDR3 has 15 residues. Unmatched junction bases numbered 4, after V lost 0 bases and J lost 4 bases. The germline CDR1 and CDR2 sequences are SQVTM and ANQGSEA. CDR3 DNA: TGCAGCGTTGAAGATAGGGACAGGGGGCCTTACGAGCAGTACTTC. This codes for CSVEDRDRGPYEQYF.

CDR3 in DNA: TGTGCCAGTAGTAGCAAGATCCGGGACGGGGGAGAAAAACTGTTTTTT. It translates to CASSSKIRDGGEKLFF. The chain couples TRBV19 to TRBJ1-4; TRBD1 might be the D (5 bases). Germline CDR1 and CDR2: LNHDA and SQIVND (reference sequence). V dropped 4 bases and J dropped 8 bases, with 20 bases sitting between them. The length of the CDR3 is 16 residues.

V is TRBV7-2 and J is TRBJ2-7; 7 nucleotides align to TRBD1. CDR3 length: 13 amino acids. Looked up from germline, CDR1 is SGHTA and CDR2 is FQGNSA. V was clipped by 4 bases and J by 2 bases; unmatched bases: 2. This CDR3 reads CASSSGQPYEQYF. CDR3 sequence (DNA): TGTGCCAGCAGCTCGGGACAGCCCTACGAGCAGTACTTC. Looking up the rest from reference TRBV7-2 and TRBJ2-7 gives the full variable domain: GAGVSQSPSNKVTEKGKDVELRCDPISGHTALYWYRQSLGQGLEFLIYFQGNSAPDKSGLPSDRFSAERTGGSVSTLTIQRTQQEDSAVYLCASSSGQPYEQYFGPGTRLTVT.

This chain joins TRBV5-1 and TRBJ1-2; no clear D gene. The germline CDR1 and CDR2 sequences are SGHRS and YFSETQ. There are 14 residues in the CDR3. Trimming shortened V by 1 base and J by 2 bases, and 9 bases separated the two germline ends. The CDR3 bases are TGCGCCAGCAGCTTGAATACACAGAACTATGGCTACACCTTC. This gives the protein CASSLNTQNYGYTF.

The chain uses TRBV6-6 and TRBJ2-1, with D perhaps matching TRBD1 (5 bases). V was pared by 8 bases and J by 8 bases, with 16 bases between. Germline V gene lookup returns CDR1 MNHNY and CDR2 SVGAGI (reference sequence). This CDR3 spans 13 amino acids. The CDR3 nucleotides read TGTGCCAGCGGGCTAGGGGCCCTCGATGAGCAGTTCTTC. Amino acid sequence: CASGLGALDEQFF.

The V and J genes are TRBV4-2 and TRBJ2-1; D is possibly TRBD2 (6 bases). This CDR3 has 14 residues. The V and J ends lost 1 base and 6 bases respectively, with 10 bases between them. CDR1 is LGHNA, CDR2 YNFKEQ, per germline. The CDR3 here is CASSQVVSGNEQFF. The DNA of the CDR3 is TGTGCCAGCAGCCAAGTTGTTAGCGGCAATGAGCAGTTCTTC.